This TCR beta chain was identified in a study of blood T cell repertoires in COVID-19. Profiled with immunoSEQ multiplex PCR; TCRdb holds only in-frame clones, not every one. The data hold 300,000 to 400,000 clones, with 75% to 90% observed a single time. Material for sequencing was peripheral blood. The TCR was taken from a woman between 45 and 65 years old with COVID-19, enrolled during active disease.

The CDR3 bases are TGTGCCAGCAGCTTAGCAACAGGGGGCGAGGCCAAAAACATTCAGTACTTC. The encoded protein is CASSLATGGEAKNIQYF. This chain uses TRBV13 with TRBJ2-4, with 9 bases identical to TRBD1. The germline CDR1 and CDR2 sequences are PRHDT and FYEKMQ (reference sequence). This CDR3 is 17 amino acids long. Trimming removed 1 base from V and 1 base from J; junction bases left unmatched: 5.